The clone carrying this T cell receptor beta chain was seen just once. The data belong to a study of blood T cell repertoires in COVID-19. Only in-frame clones appear in the TCRdb table, and some are missing; sequencing was by immunoSEQ multiplex PCR. The table lists approximately 280,000 clones, roughly nine tenths of them singletons. The clonotype was recovered from a woman in her sixties who had recovered from COVID-19. Sequencing was carried out using PBMCs or T cells enriched from blood (not recorded which).

The CDR3 DNA is TGTGCCAGCGGAAGGGGGGCTAGCGGTAGCACCGGGGAGCTGTTTTTT. It translates to CASGRGASGSTGELFF. V gene TRBV27 combines with J gene TRBJ2-2, with a tentative D call TRBD2 (7 bases). The CDR3 has 16 residues. The germline gives CDR1 MNHEY, CDR2 SMNVEV (reference sequence). V shed 8 bases and J shed 4 bases, with 20 bases lying between them.